The clone carrying this T cell receptor (beta chain) was counted at least ten times. Its target is unknown. This specimen belongs to a study of post-analysis software for immune sequencing data. Study information: The cohort encompassed relapsing-remitting, secondary progressive and progressive-relapsing multiple sclerosis disease courses. Broader study findings: Strong co-clustering by F measure linked samples that shared a preparation batch. Five TRBV segments, TRBV5-6, TRBV5-1 and TRBV20-1 among them, were found more frequent in patients than controls. For normalized Chao1 diversity, multiple sclerosis patients scored significantly lower than controls did.

Libraries were made from TCR beta cDNA, and they carried unique molecular identifiers. Approximately 0.5 million cDNA molecules were recovered from an input of roughly 0.95 to 10 million T cells. TCRdb reprocessed the PCR reads with MiXCR, giving one entry per CDR3 protein. The sample lists about 800,000 distinct CDR3 sequences, less than 35% occurring once. Per germline, CDR1 SQVTM and CDR2 ANQGSEA. V dropped 7 bases and J dropped 5; count of bases not matched to a gene: 5. The CDR3 runs to 11 residues. Sequenced input: blood. This rearrangement joins TRBV29-1 to TRBJ2-7; TRBD2 matches 7 bases. The receptor was derived from a girl under 18 with multiple sclerosis. The DNA of the CDR3 is TGCAGCGCTGGACTAGGAAACGAGCAGTACTTC. Translating gives CSAGLGNEQYF.